This TCR beta chain derives from a study of blood T cell repertoires in COVID-19. Ages ranged from roughly 18 to 95 years, with residence in 24 US areas. Clinical histories supplied by participants themselves formed the basis of cohort assignment. This table comes from immunoSEQ multiplex PCR, and its TCRdb copy is limited to in-frame clones, with some not included. The table records 200,000 or so clones, approximately 83% of them present only once. The CDR3 consists of 15 residues. The junction had 0 bases not matched to a gene; V was cut back by 4 bases and J by 0 bases. Germline CDR1 and CDR2: SNHLY and FYNNEI.

The chain uses TRBV2 and TRBJ1-5, with TRBD1 matching 10 bases. Sequencing used PBMCs or T cells enriched from blood (not recorded which). The clonotype was recovered from a man aged 35-49 years who had recovered from COVID-19. CDR3: CASSGTGGSNQPQHF. Here the CDR3 DNA reads TGTGCCAGCAGTGGGACAGGGGGTAGCAATCAGCCCCAGCATTTT.